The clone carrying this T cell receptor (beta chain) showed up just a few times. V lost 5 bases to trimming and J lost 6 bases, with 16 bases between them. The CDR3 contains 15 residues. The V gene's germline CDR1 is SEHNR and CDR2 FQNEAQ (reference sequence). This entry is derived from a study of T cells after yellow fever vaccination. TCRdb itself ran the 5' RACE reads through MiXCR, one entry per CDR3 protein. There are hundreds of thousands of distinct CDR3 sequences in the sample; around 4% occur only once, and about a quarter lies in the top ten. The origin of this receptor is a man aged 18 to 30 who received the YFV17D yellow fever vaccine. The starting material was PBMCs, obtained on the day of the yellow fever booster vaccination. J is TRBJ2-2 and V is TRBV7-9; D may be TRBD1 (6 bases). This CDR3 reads CASSPRQGIPGELFF. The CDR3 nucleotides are TGTGCCAGCAGCCCCCGGCAGGGGATTCCCGGGGAGCTGTTTTTT. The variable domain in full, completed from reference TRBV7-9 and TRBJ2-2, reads DTGVSQNPRHKITKRGQNVTFRCDPISEHNRLYWYRQTLGQGPEFLTYFQNEAQLEKSRLLSDRFSAERPKGSFSTLEIQRTEQGDSAMYLCASSPRQGIPGELFFGEGSRLTVL.